Sequencing of this TCR beta chain was carried out in a study of blood T cell repertoires in COVID-19. About the study: Acute and convalescent COVID-19 specimens originated in the United States, Italy and Spain.

Original processing methods: How many nucleated cells were present was estimated from reference gene primer amplification. TCRdb's copy holds only in-frame clones and misses some; the assay was immunoSEQ multiplex PCR. V and J calls and clone size come straight from that table; D and trimming were deduced from the DNA. Found here are fewer than 150,000 clones, about 90% of them singletons; the top ten hold approximately 3.3%. The sequencing input was peripheral blood. The receptor comes from a woman aged 60 to 75 with acute or convalescent COVID-19.

The CDR3 region has the DNA TGTGCCAGCAACCCGGGACACAATATGAACAATGAGCAGTTCTTC. Translating it yields CASNPGHNMNNEQFF. The V gene is TRBV4-2, the J gene TRBJ2-1, with a tentative D call TRBD1 (6 bases). The CDR3 loop spans 15 amino acids. Germline CDR1 is LGHNA and CDR2 is YNFKEQ. With 7 bases removed from V and 5 bases from J, the gap between germline ends came to 18 bases.